Listed below are T cell receptor beta chains from one sample, sequenced in a study of cytomegalovirus exposure and HLA in healthy donors. TCRdb's copy holds only in-frame clones and misses some; the assay was immunoSEQ multiplex PCR. The repertoire holds hundreds of thousands of clones, with 60% to 80% as singletons. Sequenced sample: PBMCs. All receptors derive from a man younger than 30 in good health and CMV-seronegative. CDR3s include the opening cysteine and the closing phenylalanine or tryptophan. The D gene is left open where the match is weak. Clone size is shown for a subset of rows, as once, few, many or a class of expanded clone.

v_gene,d_gene,abundance,j_gene,CDR3nt,CDR3aa
TRBV7-3,TRBD1,few,TRBJ2-7,TGTGCCAGCAGCGAGGGGACAGGGGGCTTCGACGAGCAGTACTTC,CASSEGTGGFDEQYF
TRBV19,TRBD1,few,TRBJ2-5,TGTGCCAGTAGTCGGGACGGGACAGTTCGAGAGACCCAGTACTTC,CASSRDGTVRETQYF
TRBV27,TRBD1,once,TRBJ2-5,TGTGCCAGCAGTACCGGGACAGGGGGAATGGAGACCCAGTACTTC,CASSTGTGGMETQYF
TRBV7-9,TRBD2,NA,TRBJ2-2,TGTGCCAGCAGCTTAGCTGGACTAGCAAGCCTGAACTCACCCGGGGAGCTGTTTTTT,CASSLAGLASLNSPGELFF
TRBV18,NA,NA,TRBJ1-1,TGTGCCAGCTCACCCGGGGGGAACACTGAAGCTTTCTTT,CASSPGGNTEAFF
TRBV19,TRBD2,NA,TRBJ2-3,TGTGCCAGTAGTCCGACTAGCGGGAGGGCCTCAGATACGCAGTATTTT,CASSPTSGRASDTQYF
TRBV5-1,TRBD2,NA,TRBJ2-1,TGCGCCAGCAGCGCACGACTAGCGGGAGGGCCCTACAATGAGCAGTTCTTC,CASSARLAGGPYNEQFF
TRBV7-9,NA,NA,TRBJ2-5,TGTGCCAGCAGTTTGCGACAGGATCAAGAGACCCAGTACTTC,CASSLRQDQETQYF
TRBV30,NA,NA,TRBJ2-7,TGTGCCTGGAGTTCCCCCCAGTATACGTCCTACGAGCAGTACTTC,CAWSSPQYTSYEQYF
TRBV2,NA,NA,TRBJ1-1,TGTGCCAGCATTCAGGGGTGGACAATCAATACTGAAGCTTTCTTT,CASIQGWTINTEAFF
TRBV4-3,TRBD2,NA,TRBJ2-2,TGCGCCAGCAGCCAAGGGACTAGCGGGACCGGGGAGCTGTTTTTT,CASSQGTSGTGELFF
TRBV14,TRBD1,few,TRBJ2-1,TGTGCCAGCAGCCAACGCTCCGGGACAGGTCTAGAAAATGAGCAGTTCTTC,CASSQRSGTGLENEQFF
TRBV28,NA,NA,TRBJ1-4,TGTGCCAGCAGTGGGGGGGGAGGGGAAAAACTGTTTTTT,CASSGGGGEKLFF
TRBV6-5,TRBD2,NA,TRBJ2-5,TGTGCCAGCAGTTCAACCGGGGGGGACCAAGAGACCCAGTACTTC,CASSSTGGDQETQYF
TRBV19,NA,NA,TRBJ1-1,TGTGCCAGTAGTGCGGCAGTAGGCGGTTTGGAAGCTTTCTTT,CASSAAVGGLEAFF
TRBV2,TRBD2,NA,TRBJ2-3,TGTGCCAGCATGCGGGGGGGCACAGATACGCAGTATTTT,CASMRGGTDTQYF
TRBV7-6,TRBD1,NA,TRBJ2-7,TGTGCCAGCAGCTTATCGGCAGGGGGTCGGGAGCAGTACTTC,CASSLSAGGREQYF
TRBV30,TRBD1,NA,TRBJ1-2,TGTGCCTGGACTGTACCCAGGGGGCGGGATGGCTACACCTTC,CAWTVPRGRDGYTF
TRBV19,NA,few,TRBJ1-1,TGTGCCAGTAGGAGGGCACTGAGGGTGAACACTGAAGCTTTCTTT,CASRRALRVNTEAFF
TRBV5-1,NA,NA,TRBJ2-1,TGCGCCAGCAGCCTGGGACAAGAATACAATGAGCAGTTCTTC,CASSLGQEYNEQFF
TRBV6-5,NA,NA,TRBJ2-1,TGTGCCAGCAGTTACTCGCAGGGCCTCACGTACAATGAGCAGTTCTTC,CASSYSQGLTYNEQFF
TRBV29-1,TRBD1,NA,TRBJ1-2,TGCAGCGTTGACTCGACAGGGTCTGGCTACACCTTC,CSVDSTGSGYTF
TRBV7-9,NA,few,TRBJ1-5,TGTGCCAGCAGCTTAATAAATCAGCCCCAGCATTTT,CASSLINQPQHF
TRBV7-6,NA,NA,TRBJ2-5,TGTGCCAGCAGCCCCCTTGCGGGGAAGGAGACCCAGTACTTC,CASSPLAGKETQYF
TRBV7-9,NA,NA,TRBJ2-7,TGTTCCAGCAGCTTTAGTGAGGGCTCGTACGAGCAGTACTTC,CSSSFSEGSYEQYF
TRBV28,NA,NA,TRBJ2-7,TGTGCCAGCAGTTCGGGGGACCAAGCGCAGTACTTC,CASSSGDQAQYF
TRBV6-4,TRBD2,once,TRBJ2-7,TGTGCCAGCAGTCCCGTAGCGGGAGGGCCGGGGGAGCAGTACTTC,CASSPVAGGPGEQYF
TRBV7-9,NA,NA,TRBJ1-2,TGTGCCAGCAGCTCTCAGGGGAACTATGGCTACACCTTC,CASSSQGNYGYTF